The 32 T cell receptor beta chains below were found in one sample sequenced in a study of blood T cell repertoires in COVID-19. Using immunoSEQ multiplex PCR, the repertoire was profiled, and TCRdb retains in-frame clones only, with some absent. The sample lists more than 250,000 clones; 83% were seen once. Sequencing used peripheral blood. The receptors originated from a woman aged 45 to 65 with acute or convalescent COVID-19.

This clone was detected once. J is TRBJ2-7 and V is TRBV4-3; 10 bases are shared with TRBD1. The CDR3 spans 16 residues. The germline V gene has CDR1 LGHNA and CDR2 YSLEER. V was clipped by 4 bases and J by 1 base; unmatched bases: 7. The CDR3 sequence is CASSRATGGDSYEQYF. The CDR3 coding sequence is TGCGCCAGCAGCCGCGCGACAGGGGGCGATTCCTACGAGCAGTACTTC.

This chain links TRBV5-6 with TRBJ2-1; D gene ambiguous. V lost 4 bases, J lost 10 bases, and 12 bases lay in between. Germline CDR1 and CDR2: SGHDT and YYEEEE. The CDR3 extends over 12 amino acids. CDR3 in DNA: TGTGCCAGCAGCGCCGTCAGTGTGGAGCAGTTCTTC. Translated, it gives CASSAVSVEQFF. The full variable domain, with the rest looked up from reference TRBV5-6 and TRBJ2-1, is DAGVTQSPTHLIKTRGQQVTLRCSPKSGHDTVSWYQQALGQGPQFIFQYYEEEERQRGNFPDRFSGHQFPNYSSELNVNALLLGDSALYLCASSAVSVEQFFGPGTRLTVL.

The CDR3 DNA sequence: TGTGCCAGCAGCTTAGATAACAGGTCTCCCTACACCTTC. Translated: CASSLDNRSPYTF. The chain recombines TRBV7-9 with TRBJ1-2, with D perhaps matching TRBD1 (5 bases). The length of the CDR3 is 13 residues. The V gene lost 1 base and the J gene lost 10 bases, with 13 bases spanning the gap. CDR1 SEHNR and CDR2 FQNEAQ come from the germline V gene (reference sequence). The full variable domain, with the rest looked up from reference TRBV7-9 and TRBJ1-2, is DTGVSQNPRHKITKRGQNVTFRCDPISEHNRLYWYRQTLGQGPEFLTYFQNEAQLEKSRLLSDRFSAERPKGSFSTLEIQRTEQGDSAMYLCASSLDNRSPYTFGSGTRLTVV.

The chain combines TRBV19 with TRBJ1-1, with D unclear. With 6 bases removed from V and 4 bases from J, the gap between germline ends came to 15 bases. This CDR3 has 14 amino acids. The germline CDR1 and CDR2 sequences are LNHDA and SQIVND (reference sequence). The CDR3 here is CASSQIGEATEAFF. CDR3 in DNA: TGTGCCAGTAGCCAAATCGGGGAGGCCACTGAAGCTTTCTTT.

This rearrangement joins TRBV7-2 to TRBJ1-6; TRBD1 might be the D (6 bases). Germline values: CDR1 SGHTA, CDR2 FQGNSA. The CDR3 contains 17 residues. V was trimmed by 5 bases and J by 4 bases, leaving 18 bases between them. CDR3 sequence (DNA): TGTGCCAGCAGCCACCCGGGACACGACTCGTATAATTCACCCCTCCACTTT. It specifies CASSHPGHDSYNSPLHF.

The genes are TRBV10-3 and TRBJ2-5; 8 bases match TRBD1. The germline V gene has CDR1 ENHRY and CDR2 SYGVKD. This CDR3 is 15 amino acids long. Losses at the gene ends were 0 bases for V and 5 bases for J; bases not matched to a gene: 5. In DNA form, the CDR3 reads TGTGCCATCAGTGAGTCGACAGGGGTTGGGGAGACCCAGTACTTC. It yields the protein CAISESTGVGETQYF.

V is TRBV18 and J is TRBJ2-7; possibly TRBD2 for D (6 bases). V shed 4 bases and J shed 9 bases, with 10 bases lying between them. The germline CDR1 and CDR2 sequences are KGHSH and LQKENI. This CDR3 spans 11 amino acids. The CDR3 DNA reads as TGTGCCAGCTCACTTCCGGGACTGCAGTACTTC. This translates into CASSLPGLQYF.

The rearrangement joins TRBV6-1 to TRBJ2-1; D unclear. The germline CDR1 and CDR2 sequences are MNHNS and SASEGT. The CDR3 consists of 13 residues. V was trimmed by 3 bases and J by 4 bases, leaving 7 bases between them. The CDR3 region has the DNA TGTGCCAGCAGTGAGAGGAGATACAATGAGCAGTTCTTC. This encodes CASSERRYNEQFF.

V is TRBV29-1 and J is TRBJ2-7; 8 bases are shared with TRBD1. Trimming took 3 bases from V and 6 from J; bases not matched to a gene: 4. From germline, CDR1 is SQVTM and CDR2 ANQGSEA. This CDR3 has 12 residues. The CDR3 nucleotides are TGCAGCGTTGAGCTACAGGGGGGCGAGCAGTACTTC. It is translated as CSVELQGGEQYF.

This clone has more than one count but fewer than ten. In DNA form, the CDR3 reads TGTGCCAGCAGCGCCGGGACTAGCGGGACCGGGGAGCTGTTTTTT. This translates into CASSAGTSGTGELFF. The V and J genes are TRBV7-2 and TRBJ2-2; 12 nucleotides match TRBD2. Trimming at V came to 5 bases and at J to 5 bases, leaving 3 bases not matched to a gene. Germline V gives CDR1 SGHTA, CDR2 FQGNSA. The CDR3 runs to 15 residues.

The gene calls are TRBV24-1 and TRBJ1-2; D might be TRBD1 (6 bases). Trimming took off 4 bases at V and 12 bases at J, with 14 bases between the two ends. Germline lookup yields CDR1 KGHDR and CDR2 SFDVKD. There are 12 residues in the CDR3. CDR3 residues: CATSDPTGFHTF. The CDR3 nucleotides read TGTGCCACCAGTGACCCAACAGGGTTTCACACCTTC.

V gene TRBV19 combines with J gene TRBJ1-1; perhaps TRBD1 as D (6 bases). The CDR3 is 15 residues long. Germline V gives CDR1 LNHDA, CDR2 SQIVND (reference sequence). V lost 1 base and J lost 1, with 10 bases in between. CDR3: CASSIGETGNTEAFF. The CDR3 DNA follows: TGTGCCAGTAGTATAGGGGAGACAGGGAACACTGAAGCTTTCTTT.

The V and J genes are TRBV27 and TRBJ2-5, with D tentatively TRBD1 (6 bases). Germline CDR1 reads MNHEY; CDR2 reads SMNVEV (reference sequence). This CDR3 region has 14 residues. V shed 5 bases and J shed 5 bases, with 15 bases lying between them. Here the CDR3 reads CASSRGGRGETQYF. The DNA for the CDR3 is TGTGCCAGCAGTAGAGGGGGTAGGGGGGAGACCCAGTACTTC.

The chain recombines TRBV5-1 with TRBJ1-4; D gene ambiguous. Germline assignment: CDR1 SGHRS and CDR2 YFSETQ. V lost 4 bases to trimming and J lost 8 bases, with 15 bases between them. The CDR3 totals 14 residues. The CDR3 loop is CASSDPRQGEKLFF. The CDR3 DNA sequence: TGCGCCAGCAGCGACCCAAGACAAGGCGAAAAACTGTTTTTT. The entire variable domain, with the rest obtained from reference TRBV5-1 and TRBJ1-4, is as follows: KAGVTQTPRYLIKTRGQQVTLSCSPISGHRSVSWYQQTPGQGLQFLFEYFSETQRNKGNFPGRFSGRQFSNSRSEMNVSTLELGDSALYLCASSDPRQGEKLFFGSGTQLSVL.

The gene calls are TRBV3-1 (or the pseudogene TRBV3-2) and TRBJ2-3; TRBD2 is a possible D gene (6 bases). Trimming removed 2 bases from V and 4 bases from J, with 19 bases in between. This CDR3 is built from 17 residues. Germline CDR1 and CDR2: LGHDT and YNNKEL (reference sequence). The CDR3 DNA sequence: TGTGCCAGCAGCCAATATCTCGGACTACCCGGGCCAGATACGCAGTATTTT. Protein: CASSQYLGLPGPDTQYF.

A few counts support this clone. The DNA for the CDR3 is TGTGCCAGCTCACCACGACAGGGCCCAACTAATGAAAAACTGTTTTTT. Translated: CASSPRQGPTNEKLFF. This chain connects TRBV18 to TRBJ1-4; TRBD1 agrees at 7 bases. This CDR3 is built from 16 residues. V lost 1 base and J lost 0; bases outside the gene matches: 2. From germline, CDR1 is KGHSH and CDR2 LQKENI.

The V call is TRBV18, the J call TRBJ1-1; 10 bases agree with TRBD1. Germline loops: CDR1 KGHSH, CDR2 LQKENI. Unmatched junction bases numbered 12, after V lost 3 bases and J lost 2 bases. This CDR3 has 18 residues. Written as DNA, the CDR3 is TGTGCCAGCTCACCTCCCAGGGGACAGGGGTGGATTAACACTGAAGCTTTCTTT. Its protein product is CASSPPRGQGWINTEAFF.

The chain carries TRBV19 and TRBJ1-3; perhaps TRBD1 as D (5 bases). V was cut by 7 bases and J by 0 bases, with 10 bases left in between. The CDR3 extends over 14 amino acids. The germline gives CDR1 LNHDA, CDR2 SQIVND (reference sequence). The CDR3: CASILDSSGNTIYF. The CDR3 nucleotides are TGTGCCAGTATTCTCGACAGCTCTGGAAACACCATATATTTT.

J is TRBJ2-2 and V is TRBV24-1, with 8 bases lining up with TRBD2. With V trimmed by 7 bases and J by 6 bases, 3 bases remained unmatched. There are 13 residues in the CDR3. Germline CDR1 and CDR2: KGHDR and SFDVKD. CDR3 DNA sequence: TGTGCCACCAGCCTGACTAGCGCCGGGGAGCTGTTTTTT. Its protein product is CATSLTSAGELFF.

The rearrangement uses TRBV5-4 and TRBJ1-5; TRBD1 matches 8 bases. The J segment lost 4 bases and the V segment lost 3 bases, leaving 9 bases of the junction unmatched. The CDR3 extends over 16 amino acids. From germline, CDR1 is SGHNT and CDR2 YYREEE (reference sequence). This chain's CDR3 is CASSSGAGGLNQPQHF. For the CDR3, the DNA is TGTGCCAGCAGCTCCGGGGCAGGGGGCTTGAATCAGCCCCAGCATTTT.

The rearrangement uses TRBV11-2 and TRBJ1-1; D unresolved. Germline V gene lookup returns CDR1 SGHAT and CDR2 FQNNGV. The CDR3 runs 12 residues. The germline V and J ends were trimmed by 2 bases and 3 bases, with 4 bases remaining between them. Here the CDR3 reads CASSLSYTEAFF. The CDR3 DNA reads as TGTGCCAGCAGCTTATCCTACACTGAAGCTTTCTTT.

The count of this clone is one. The rearrangement uses TRBV12-3 or TRBV12-4 and TRBJ2-5; D gene uncertain. Trimming cost V 6 bases and J 5 bases, with 7 bases left between them. The CDR3 has 11 amino acids. CDR3 coding DNA: TGTGCCAGCAGCCAGTACGAGACCCAGTACTTC. It codes for CASSQYETQYF.

The gene calls are TRBV29-1 and TRBJ2-3, with TRBD2 identical over 11 bases. From germline, CDR1 is SQVTM and CDR2 ANQGSEA. This CDR3 has 13 residues. Trimming cost V 6 bases and J 4 bases; bases outside gene matches: 3. The CDR3 reads CSVGTSGADTQYF. The CDR3 region has the DNA TGCAGCGTAGGGACTAGCGGCGCAGATACGCAGTATTTT.

This clone was picked up a small number of times. The rearrangement uses TRBV6-1 and TRBJ2-5, with TRBD2 matching 10 bases. J lost 5 bases, V lost 3 bases, and 6 bases had no gene match. CDR3 length equals 15 residues. The germline V gene encodes CDR1 MNHNS and CDR2 SASEGT. DNA for the CDR3: TGTGCCAGCAGTGATCCTGGGACTAGCGAGGAGACCCAGTACTTC. Protein product: CASSDPGTSEETQYF.

The rearrangement joins TRBV29-1 to TRBJ2-1, with 11 bases fitting TRBD1. The CDR3 consists of 14 residues. Trimming took 4 bases from V and 7 from J; bases not matched to a gene: 6. Germline loops: CDR1 SQVTM, CDR2 ANQGSEA. CDR3 loop: CSVADRGHRNEQFF. In DNA form, the CDR3 reads TGCAGCGTTGCGGACAGGGGGCATAGGAATGAGCAGTTCTTC.

V and J are TRBV7-9 and TRBJ2-3; TRBD2 aligns across 7 bases. Germline loops: CDR1 SEHNR, CDR2 FQNEAQ (reference sequence). The CDR3 sequence is 14 residues long. J gave up 4 bases and V 6 bases, and 7 bases lay outside the gene matches. The CDR3 coding sequence is TGTGCCAGCAGGCCCCAGGCGGGGGCAGATACGCAGTATTTT. It is translated as CASRPQAGADTQYF.

The chain carries TRBV30 and TRBJ1-1, with unresolved D. Looked up from germline, CDR1 is GTSNPN and CDR2 is SVGIG (reference sequence). The CDR3 is 13 residues long. The V and J ends lost 4 bases and 1 base respectively, with 10 bases between them. CDR3 sequence (DNA): TGTGCCTGGACCCTTACAGCGAACACTGAAGCTTTCTTT. It is translated as CAWTLTANTEAFF.

The chain uses TRBV27 and TRBJ1-6, with TRBD1 matching over 9 bases. Germline V gives CDR1 MNHEY, CDR2 SMNVEV (reference sequence). This CDR3 has 18 amino acids. The V and J ends lost 3 bases and 1 base, in that order; junction bases with no gene match: 7. CDR3 protein: CASSFARDRESYNSPLHF. The CDR3 DNA reads as TGTGCCAGCAGTTTCGCTCGGGACAGGGAATCCTATAATTCACCCCTCCACTTT.

The V gene is TRBV2, the J gene TRBJ2-1; 8 bases are a match to TRBD2. V was clipped by 4 bases and J by 9 bases; unmatched bases: 11. The CDR3 is made up of 15 amino acids. Germline values: CDR1 SNHLY, CDR2 FYNNEI. DNA for the CDR3: TGTGCCAGCAGTGCGGCGGGGGGCCTCAGGGGTGAGCAGTTCTTC. Residues: CASSAAGGLRGEQFF.

V usage is TRBV30 and J usage is TRBJ1-1, with 8 positions matching TRBD1. Per germline, CDR1 GTSNPN and CDR2 SVGIG (reference sequence). Trimming at V came to 1 base and at J to 5 bases, leaving 12 bases not matched to a gene. The CDR3 has 16 amino acids. The CDR3 DNA is TGTGCCTGGAGTGGGGACAGGTCCCAAACGGGGACTGAAGCTTTCTTT. Translated, it gives CAWSGDRSQTGTEAFF.

J is TRBJ1-3 and V is TRBV5-1; D not resolved. The CDR3 totals 15 residues. V was cut by 4 bases and J by 0 bases, with 11 bases left in between. Germline V gene sequence: CDR1 SGHRS, CDR2 YFSETQ. The CDR3 sequence is CASSTDGSSGNTIYF. CDR3 sequence (DNA): TGCGCCAGCAGCACCGACGGGAGCTCTGGAAACACCATATATTTT.

DNA for the CDR3: TGCGCCAGCAGCCAAGAAACGGGTTCTGGAAACACCATATATTTT. This gives the protein CASSQETGSGNTIYF. This chain joins TRBV4-3 and TRBJ1-3, with D unresolved. The CDR3 has 15 residues. Trimming left V 0 bases short and J 1 base short, with 7 bases between. Germline V CDR1 and CDR2: LGHNA, YSLEER.